Each of the 18 T cell receptor beta chains below was sequenced from the same sample in a study of a mutant IDH1 vaccine in newly diagnosed glioma. Time point given: week 11, during vaccination. Each dose delivered 300 ug of mutant IDH1 20-mer peptide subcutaneously with imiquimod. No cognate antigen is known for these TCRs. Data came from immunoSEQ multiplex PCR; TCRdb stores just in-frame clones and leaves some out. The sample carries 35,000 to 40,000 clones, roughly 84% recorded once. The sample in question was PBMCs, obtained from a glioma patient whose treatment included an IDH1 peptide vaccine. The receptors come from a man aged 40-49 years with glioma.

J is TRBJ1-5 and V is TRBV5-1, with D uncertain. CDR1 and CDR2 from the germline V gene are SGHRS and YFSETQ. V shed 0 bases and J shed 7 bases, with 8 bases lying between them. This CDR3 comprises 13 residues. The CDR3 DNA follows: TGCGCCAGCAGCTTGGGTCCAGAGCAGCCCCAGCATTTT. It is translated as CASSLGPEQPQHF. The whole variable domain, filled in from reference TRBV5-1 and TRBJ1-5, reads KAGVTQTPRYLIKTRGQQVTLSCSPISGHRSVSWYQQTPGQGLQFLFEYFSETQRNKGNFPGRFSGRQFSNSRSEMNVSTLELGDSALYLCASSLGPEQPQHFGDGTRLSIL.

The chain uses TRBV6-1 and TRBJ2-5; 12 bases agree with TRBD1. The CDR3 consists of 16 residues. In germline, CDR1 is MNHNS, CDR2 SASEGT. Losses at the gene ends were 1 base for V and 4 bases for J; bases not matched to a gene: 4. The CDR3 coding sequence is TGTGCCAGCAGTGAAGACTCGGGACAGGGGGCAGAGACCCAGTACTTC. Translating it yields CASSEDSGQGAETQYF.

This sequence joins TRBV29-1 and TRBJ2-2; TRBD1 aligns across 7 bases. V shed 6 bases, J shed 2 bases, and the junction held 9 bases outside the gene matches. Germline CDR1 reads SQVTM; CDR2 reads ANQGSEA. This CDR3 region has 15 residues. CDR3 nucleotides: TGCAGCGTGGGGTCCGGGACAGTCAACACCGGGGAGCTGTTTTTT. Its protein product is CSVGSGTVNTGELFF.

The chain combines TRBV5-1 with TRBJ2-1; 7 positions agree with TRBD1. CDR3 length: 14 residues. From germline, CDR1 is SGHRS and CDR2 YFSETQ. Trimming took 6 bases from V and 7 from J; bases not matched to a gene: 10. The CDR3 nucleotides are TGCGCCAGCATGCTTACGGGCAGGGGGAATGAGCAGTTCTTC. Protein product: CASMLTGRGNEQFF.

V is TRBV6-6 and J is TRBJ2-2, with 10 bases matching TRBD1. J was trimmed by 7 bases and V by 7 bases; bases with no gene match: 9. Germline CDR1 reads MNHNY; CDR2 reads SVGAGI (reference sequence). This CDR3 is 15 amino acids long. CDR3: CASTLDRGRIGELFF. Here the CDR3 DNA reads TGTGCCAGCACCCTAGACAGGGGGCGAATCGGGGAGCTGTTTTTT.

The chain joins TRBV25-1 to TRBJ2-2, with a tentative D call TRBD1 (5 bases). The CDR3 runs 13 residues. Germline assignment: CDR1 MGHDK and CDR2 SYGVNS. The germline V and J ends were trimmed by 2 bases and 7 bases, with 8 bases remaining between them. The chain's CDR3 is CASSEQRGGELFF. The DNA for the CDR3 is TGTGCCAGCAGTGAACAAAGGGGCGGGGAGCTGTTTTTT. The variable domain in full, completed from reference TRBV25-1 and TRBJ2-2, reads EADIYQTPRYLVIGTGKKITLECSQTMGHDKMYWYQQDPGMELHLIHYSYGVNSTEKGDLSSESTVSRIRTEHFPLTLESARPSHTSQYLCASSEQRGGELFFGEGSRLTVL.

The chain joins TRBV2 to TRBJ1-1; D not certain. Per germline, CDR1 SNHLY and CDR2 FYNNEI. The CDR3 length is 13 residues. V was clipped by 8 bases and J by 6 bases, with 16 bases between them. The CDR3 spells CASAGRGLAEAFF. The CDR3 DNA reads as TGTGCCAGCGCCGGGCGCGGATTGGCTGAAGCTTTCTTT.

V usage is TRBV27 and J usage is TRBJ1-2; D is uncertain. Trimming pared 3 bases from V and 2 bases from J, leaving 7 bases between. CDR3 length: 13 residues. Germline V CDR1 and CDR2: MNHEY, SMNVEV (reference sequence). CDR3 in amino acids: CASSFQDNYGYTF. The CDR3 DNA is TGTGCCAGCAGTTTCCAGGACAACTATGGCTACACCTTC.

This clone was observed a few times. The V gene is TRBV11-1, the J gene TRBJ1-1; unclear D gene. Per germline, CDR1 SGHAT and CDR2 FQDESV (reference sequence). The CDR3 loop spans 14 amino acids. V was trimmed by 6 bases and J by 10 bases, leaving 21 bases between them. The CDR3 nucleotides read TGTGCCAGCAGTCGAACCAGACCGGCGGAGGTAGCTTTCTTT. Protein sequence: CASSRTRPAEVAFF.

This chain uses TRBV18 with TRBJ1-1, with 9 bases aligning to TRBD1. CDR3 size: 16 residues. Germline assignment: CDR1 KGHSH and CDR2 LQKENI. V dropped 5 bases and J dropped 5; count of bases not matched to a gene: 12. CDR3 sequence: CASSKGQGGLGTEAFF. DNA for the CDR3: TGTGCCAGCTCAAAGGGACAGGGAGGGTTGGGGACTGAAGCTTTCTTT. Complete variable domain (other parts from reference TRBV18 and TRBJ1-1): NAGVMQNPRHLVRRRGQEARLRCSPMKGHSHVYWYRQLPEEGLKFMVYLQKENIIDESGMPKERFSAEFPKEGPSILRIQQVVRGDSAAYFCASSKGQGGLGTEAFFGQGTRLTVV.

This chain joins TRBV27 and TRBJ2-3, with D possibly TRBD1 on 5 matching bases. This CDR3 has 15 residues. CDR1 is MNHEY and CDR2 is SMNVEV in the germline V gene (reference sequence). V dropped 6 bases and J dropped 2 bases, with 15 bases sitting between them. Here the CDR3 DNA reads TGTGCCAGCAGCCGCCCTGCAGGACACACAGATACGCAGTATTTT. Translation: CASSRPAGHTDTQYF.

J is TRBJ2-7 and V is TRBV5-6; 7 bases are a match to TRBD1. Germline V lookup: CDR1 SGHDT, CDR2 YYEEEE. With V trimmed by 0 bases and J by 0 bases, 0 bases remained unmatched. The CDR3 consists of 14 residues. The CDR3 sequence is CASSLGDSSYEQYF. CDR3 nucleotides: TGTGCCAGCAGCTTGGGGGACAGCTCCTACGAGCAGTACTTC.

A few counts support this clone. The chain uses TRBV19 and TRBJ2-7; perhaps D is TRBD1 or TRBD2 (6 bases each). Germline lookup yields CDR1 LNHDA and CDR2 SQIVND (reference sequence). V lost 5 bases and J lost 1, with 15 bases in between. The CDR3 consists of 15 residues. For the CDR3, the DNA is TGTGCCAGTAGTGAGGGGGGTCCACCATCCTACGAGCAGTACTTC. Its translation is CASSEGGPPSYEQYF.

As for this clone: Distinct nucleotide sequences in the sample also encode this CDR3. V is TRBV4-2 and J is TRBJ2-1; D not certain. Trimming cost V 1 base and J 7 bases, with 5 bases left between them. Per germline, CDR1 LGHNA and CDR2 YNFKEQ. The CDR3 runs 12 residues. As DNA, the CDR3 is TGTGCCAGCAGCCAAGTGGGTAATGAGCAGTTCTTC. Translated: CASSQVGNEQFF.

V gene TRBV6-6 combines with J gene TRBJ1-5, with D hard to call. The germline CDR1 and CDR2 sequences are MNHNY and SVGAGI (reference sequence). The CDR3 loop spans 14 amino acids. The V end was cut by 6 bases, the J end by 0 bases, with 9 bases between. The CDR3 coding sequence is TGTGCCAGCAGCCTCATAGGTAGCAATCAGCCCCAGCATTTT. Translated, it gives CASSLIGSNQPQHF.

This chain links TRBV6-6 with TRBJ2-1, with D possibly called TRBD1 or TRBD2 (5 bases each). The V end was cut by 5 bases, the J end by 3 bases, with 14 bases between. The CDR3 consists of 15 residues. Germline CDR1 is MNHNY and CDR2 is SVGAGI (reference sequence). The CDR3: CASSLEGLSYNEQFF. The CDR3 bases are TGTGCCAGCAGTCTTGAGGGGCTAAGCTACAATGAGCAGTTCTTC.

J is TRBJ2-1 and V is TRBV4-1; no firm D call. CDR3 length equals 16 residues. Germline assignment: CDR1 MGHRA and CDR2 YSYEKL. Trimming stripped 4 bases from V and 5 bases from J, with 18 bases between. In DNA form, the CDR3 reads TGCGCCAGCAGCCCCTTATTGGGCCCTGGGGACAATGAGCAGTTCTTC. Translating it yields CASSPLLGPGDNEQFF.

The CDR3 here is CASSLDRRNQPQHF. The CDR3 DNA follows: TGTGCCAGCAGTCTCGACCGTCGCAATCAGCCCCAGCATTTT. The chain joins TRBV27 to TRBJ1-5; no definite D call. This CDR3 is built from 14 residues. The V gene's germline CDR1 is MNHEY and CDR2 SMNVEV (reference sequence). Deletions cut 5 bases from V and 2 bases from J, with 10 bases between.